This T cell receptor beta chain was sequenced in a study of blood T cell repertoires in COVID-19. The overall study: The United States, Italy and Spain were the sources of the acute and convalescent COVID-19 samples. From T cells, B-cell-depleted T cells, or PBMCs came the material, which was cDNA or gDNA.

TCRdb's table, derived via immunoSEQ multiplex PCR, lists solely in-frame clones and lacks some. The sample yields roughly 450,000 clones, about 90% seen once. In germline, CDR1 is KGHSH, CDR2 LQKENI. The CDR3 extends over 16 amino acids. The ends were cut back, 3 bases at V and 1 base at J, with 15 bases in the middle. The source of this sequence is a man younger than 35 who had recovered from COVID-19. Sequencing input: PBMCs or T cells enriched from blood (not recorded which). V and J are TRBV18 and TRBJ1-1; D not certain. CDR3 loop: CASSPGGGVGNTEAFF. The CDR3 bases are TGTGCCAGCTCACCGGGAGGCGGGGTTGGGAACACTGAAGCTTTCTTT.